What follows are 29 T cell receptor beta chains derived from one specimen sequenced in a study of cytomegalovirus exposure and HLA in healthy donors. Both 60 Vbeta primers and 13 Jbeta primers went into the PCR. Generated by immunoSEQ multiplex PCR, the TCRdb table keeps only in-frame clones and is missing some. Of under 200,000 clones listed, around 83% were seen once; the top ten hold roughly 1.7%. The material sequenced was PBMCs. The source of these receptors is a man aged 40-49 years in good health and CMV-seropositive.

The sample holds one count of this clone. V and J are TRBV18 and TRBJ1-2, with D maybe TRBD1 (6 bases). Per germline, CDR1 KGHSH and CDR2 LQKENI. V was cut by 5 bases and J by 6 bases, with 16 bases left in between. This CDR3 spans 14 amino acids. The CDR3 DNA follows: TGTGCCAGCTCATCTTGGACAGAGTCTCATGGCTACACCTTC. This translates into CASSSWTESHGYTF.

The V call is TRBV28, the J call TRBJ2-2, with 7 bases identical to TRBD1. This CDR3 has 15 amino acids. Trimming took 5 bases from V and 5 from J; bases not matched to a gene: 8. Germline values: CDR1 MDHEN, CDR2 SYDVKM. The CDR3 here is CASSPGGDRTGELFF. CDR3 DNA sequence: TGTGCCAGCAGTCCAGGGGGAGATCGGACCGGGGAGCTGTTTTTT.

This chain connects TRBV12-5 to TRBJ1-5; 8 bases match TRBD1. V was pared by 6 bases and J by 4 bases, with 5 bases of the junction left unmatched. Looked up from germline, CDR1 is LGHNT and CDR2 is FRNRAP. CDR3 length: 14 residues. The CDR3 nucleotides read TGTGCTAGTGGGGGGGGACAGGTGAATCAGCCCCAGCATTTT. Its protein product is CASGGGQVNQPQHF.

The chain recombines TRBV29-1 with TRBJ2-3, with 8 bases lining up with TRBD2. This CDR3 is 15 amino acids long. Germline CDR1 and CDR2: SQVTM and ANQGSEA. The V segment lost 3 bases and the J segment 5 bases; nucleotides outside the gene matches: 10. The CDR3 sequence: CSVESSGRGEDTQYF. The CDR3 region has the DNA TGCAGCGTTGAGAGTTCCGGGAGGGGAGAAGATACGCAGTATTTT.

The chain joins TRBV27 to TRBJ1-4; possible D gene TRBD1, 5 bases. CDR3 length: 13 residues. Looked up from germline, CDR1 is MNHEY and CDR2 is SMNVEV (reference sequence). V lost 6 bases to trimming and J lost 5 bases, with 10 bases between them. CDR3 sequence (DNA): TGTGCCAGCAGCTGGGGCGGAAATGAAAAACTGTTTTTT. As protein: CASSWGGNEKLFF.

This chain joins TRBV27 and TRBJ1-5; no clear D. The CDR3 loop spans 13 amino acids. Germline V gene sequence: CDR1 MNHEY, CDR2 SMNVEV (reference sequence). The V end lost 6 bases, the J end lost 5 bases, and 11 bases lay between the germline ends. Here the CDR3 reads CASRRQYDQPQHF. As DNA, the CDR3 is TGTGCCAGCAGACGACAATATGATCAGCCCCAGCATTTT.

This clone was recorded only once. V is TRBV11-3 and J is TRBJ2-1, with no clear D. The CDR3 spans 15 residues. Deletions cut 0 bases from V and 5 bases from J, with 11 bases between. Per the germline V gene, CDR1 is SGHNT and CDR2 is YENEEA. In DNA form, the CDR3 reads TGTGCCAGCAGCTTAGATCCTGGCAGCGACAATGAGCAGTTCTTC. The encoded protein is CASSLDPGSDNEQFF.

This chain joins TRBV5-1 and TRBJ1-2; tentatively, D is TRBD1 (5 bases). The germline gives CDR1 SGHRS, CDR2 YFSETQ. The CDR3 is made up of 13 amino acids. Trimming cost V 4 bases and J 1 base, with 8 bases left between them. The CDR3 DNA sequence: TGCGCCAGCAGCATGGACAATAACTATGGCTACACCTTC. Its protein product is CASSMDNNYGYTF.

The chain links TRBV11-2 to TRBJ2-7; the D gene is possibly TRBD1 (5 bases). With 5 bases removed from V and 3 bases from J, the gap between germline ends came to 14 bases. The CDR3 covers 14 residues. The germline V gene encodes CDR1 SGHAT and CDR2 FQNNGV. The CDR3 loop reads CASSVWGFNYEQYF. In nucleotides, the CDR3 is TGTGCCAGCAGCGTATGGGGCTTTAACTACGAGCAGTACTTC.

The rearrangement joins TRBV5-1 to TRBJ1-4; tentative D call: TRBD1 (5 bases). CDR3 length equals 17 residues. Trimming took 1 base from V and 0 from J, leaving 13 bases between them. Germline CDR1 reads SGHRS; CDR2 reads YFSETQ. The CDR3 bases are TGCGCCAGCAGCTTGCGACAGACAGAGGCAACTAATGAAAAACTGTTTTTT. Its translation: CASSLRQTEATNEKLFF.

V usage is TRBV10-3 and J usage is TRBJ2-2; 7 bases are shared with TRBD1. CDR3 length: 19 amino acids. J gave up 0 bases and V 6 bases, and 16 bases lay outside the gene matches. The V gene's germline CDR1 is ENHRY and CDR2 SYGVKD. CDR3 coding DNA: TGTGCCATCAGACGAACGACCTCAGGGGGAGCGTCGAACACCGGGGAGCTGTTTTTT. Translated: CAIRRTTSGGASNTGELFF.

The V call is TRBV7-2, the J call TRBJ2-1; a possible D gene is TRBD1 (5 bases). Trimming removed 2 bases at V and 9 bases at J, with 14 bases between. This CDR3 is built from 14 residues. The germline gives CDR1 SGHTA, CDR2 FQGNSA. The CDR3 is CASSLTSGSGEQFF. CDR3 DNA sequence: TGTGCCAGCAGCTTAACGTCAGGGTCGGGTGAGCAGTTCTTC.

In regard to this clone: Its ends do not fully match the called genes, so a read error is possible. In DNA form, the CDR3 reads TGTGCCAGCAGTTCCCCTCTGCGGGGGGCTGGGGCCAACGGCCTGACTTTC. Its protein product is CASSSPLRGAGANGLTF. V and J are TRBV28 and TRBJ2-6, with 8 bases aligning to TRBD2. The CDR3 runs 17 residues. Germline V gene sequence: CDR1 MDHEN, CDR2 SYDVKM.

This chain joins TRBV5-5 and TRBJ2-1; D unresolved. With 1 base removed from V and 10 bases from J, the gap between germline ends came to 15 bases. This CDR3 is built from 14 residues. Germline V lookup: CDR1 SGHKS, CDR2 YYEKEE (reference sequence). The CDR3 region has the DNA TGTGCCAGCAGCTTGATAACCACGAGTGAAGAGCAGTTCTTC. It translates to CASSLITTSEEQFF.

The CDR3 is CASRSSGRSYEQYF. DNA of the CDR3: TGTGCCAGCAGATCTAGCGGGAGATCCTACGAGCAGTACTTC. This chain joins TRBV5-4 and TRBJ2-7; 10 nucleotides agree with TRBD2. CDR1 SGHNT and CDR2 YYREEE come from the germline V gene (reference sequence). With 5 bases clipped from V and 1 base from J, the junction kept 3 bases outside the gene matches. This CDR3 is 14 amino acids long. Together with reference TRBV5-4 and TRBJ2-7, the CDR3 gives the full variable domain: ETGVTQSPTHLIKTRGQQVTLRCSSQSGHNTVSWYQQALGQGPQFIFQYYREEENGRGNFPPRFSGLQFPNYSSELNVNALELDDSALYLCASRSSGRSYEQYFGPGTRLTVT.

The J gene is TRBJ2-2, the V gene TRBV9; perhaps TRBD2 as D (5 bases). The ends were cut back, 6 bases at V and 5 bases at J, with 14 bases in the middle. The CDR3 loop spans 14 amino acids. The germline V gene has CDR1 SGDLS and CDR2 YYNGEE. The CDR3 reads CASTGSSGTGELFF. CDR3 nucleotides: TGTGCCAGCACGGGGTCAAGTGGGACCGGGGAGCTGTTTTTT.

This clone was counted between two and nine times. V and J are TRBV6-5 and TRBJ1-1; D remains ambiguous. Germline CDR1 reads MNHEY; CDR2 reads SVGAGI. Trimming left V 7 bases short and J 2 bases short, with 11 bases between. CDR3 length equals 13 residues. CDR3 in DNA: TGTGCCAGCACCGGCAGCGTTAACACTGAAGCTTTCTTT. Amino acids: CASTGSVNTEAFF.

CDR3 region: CASSIMGENTEAFF. The CDR3 region has the DNA TGTGCCAGTAGTATAATGGGAGAGAACACTGAAGCTTTCTTT. The V gene is TRBV19, the J gene TRBJ1-1; no firm D call. The germline V gene has CDR1 LNHDA and CDR2 SQIVND (reference sequence). The ends were cut back, 2 bases at V and 1 base at J, with 8 bases in the middle. The CDR3 covers 14 residues.

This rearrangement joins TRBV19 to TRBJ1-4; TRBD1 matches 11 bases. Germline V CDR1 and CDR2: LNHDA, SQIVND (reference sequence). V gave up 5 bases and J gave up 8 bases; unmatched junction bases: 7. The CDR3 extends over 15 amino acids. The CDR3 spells CASSAEGTGGEKLFF. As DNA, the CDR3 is TGTGCCAGTAGTGCCGAAGGGACAGGGGGAGAAAAACTGTTTTTT.

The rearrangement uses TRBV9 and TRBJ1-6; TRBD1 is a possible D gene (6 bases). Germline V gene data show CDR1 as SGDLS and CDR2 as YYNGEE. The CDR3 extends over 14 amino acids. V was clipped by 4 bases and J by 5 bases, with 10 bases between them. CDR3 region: CASSRTDNNSPLHF. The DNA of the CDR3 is TGTGCCAGCAGCAGGACAGATAATAATTCACCCCTCCACTTT. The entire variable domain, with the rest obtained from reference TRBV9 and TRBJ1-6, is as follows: DSGVTQTPKHLITATGQRVTLRCSPRSGDLSVYWYQQSLDQGLQFLIQYYNGEERAKGNILERFSAQQFPDLHSELNLSSLELGDSALYFCASSRTDNNSPLHFGNGTRLTVT.

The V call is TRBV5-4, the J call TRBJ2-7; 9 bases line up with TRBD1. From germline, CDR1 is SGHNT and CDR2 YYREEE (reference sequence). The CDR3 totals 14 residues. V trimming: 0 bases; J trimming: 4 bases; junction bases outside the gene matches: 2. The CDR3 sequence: CASSLDRGRYEQYF. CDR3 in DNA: TGTGCCAGCAGCTTGGACAGGGGGCGATACGAGCAGTACTTC.

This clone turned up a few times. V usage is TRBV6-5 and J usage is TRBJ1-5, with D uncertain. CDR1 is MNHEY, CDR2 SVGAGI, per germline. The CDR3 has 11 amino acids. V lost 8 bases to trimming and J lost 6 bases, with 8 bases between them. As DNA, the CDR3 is TGTGCCAGCGGCCCCGTTCAGCCCCAGCATTTT. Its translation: CASGPVQPQHF.

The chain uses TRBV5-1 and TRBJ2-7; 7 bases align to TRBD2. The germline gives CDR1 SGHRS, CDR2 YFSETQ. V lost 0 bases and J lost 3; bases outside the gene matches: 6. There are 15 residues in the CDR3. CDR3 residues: CASSLGPAGNYEQYF. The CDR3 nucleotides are TGCGCCAGCAGCTTGGGTCCAGCGGGAAACTACGAGCAGTACTTC.

CDR3 sequence: CASSLTGGETQYF. As DNA, the CDR3 is TGCGCCAGCAGCTTGACAGGGGGGGAGACCCAGTACTTC. V is TRBV5-1 and J is TRBJ2-5, with 8 bases matching TRBD1. Unmatched junction bases numbered 1, after V lost 1 base and J lost 5 bases. Germline CDR1 reads SGHRS; CDR2 reads YFSETQ. The CDR3 spans 13 residues.

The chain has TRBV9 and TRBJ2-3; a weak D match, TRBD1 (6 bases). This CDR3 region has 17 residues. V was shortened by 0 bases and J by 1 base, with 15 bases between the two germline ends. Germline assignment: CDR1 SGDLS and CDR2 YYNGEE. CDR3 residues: CASSVGNRVDGTDTQYF. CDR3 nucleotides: TGTGCCAGCAGCGTAGGTAACAGGGTTGATGGCACAGATACGCAGTATTTT.

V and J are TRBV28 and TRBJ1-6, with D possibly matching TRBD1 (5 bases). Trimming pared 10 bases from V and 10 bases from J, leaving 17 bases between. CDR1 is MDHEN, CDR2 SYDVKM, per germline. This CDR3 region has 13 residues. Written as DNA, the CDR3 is TGTGCCACCCAGGGAAGAGGCGAATCACCCCTCCACTTT. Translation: CATQGRGESPLHF.

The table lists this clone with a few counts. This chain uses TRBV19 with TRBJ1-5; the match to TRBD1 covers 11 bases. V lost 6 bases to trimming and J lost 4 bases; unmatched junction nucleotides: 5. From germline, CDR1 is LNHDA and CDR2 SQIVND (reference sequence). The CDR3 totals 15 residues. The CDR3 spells CASSPGQGANQPQHF. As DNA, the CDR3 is TGTGCCAGTAGCCCCGGACAGGGGGCAAATCAGCCCCAGCATTTT.

The CDR3 sequence: CASSLAGRGSDTEAFF. In nucleotides, the CDR3 is TGTGCCAGCAGCTTGGCGGGACGGGGGTCGGACACTGAAGCTTTCTTT. This chain links TRBV5-6 with TRBJ1-1, with a possible D match to TRBD1 (5 bases). The CDR3 has 16 amino acids. V was clipped by 0 bases and J by 3 bases, with 15 bases between them. Germline CDR1 reads SGHDT; CDR2 reads YYEEEE.

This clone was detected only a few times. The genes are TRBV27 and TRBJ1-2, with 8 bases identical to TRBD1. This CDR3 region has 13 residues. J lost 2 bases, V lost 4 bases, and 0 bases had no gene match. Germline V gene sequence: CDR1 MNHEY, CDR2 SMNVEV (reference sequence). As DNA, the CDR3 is TGTGCCAGCAGTTACAGGGGGAACTATGGCTACACCTTC. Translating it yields CASSYRGNYGYTF.